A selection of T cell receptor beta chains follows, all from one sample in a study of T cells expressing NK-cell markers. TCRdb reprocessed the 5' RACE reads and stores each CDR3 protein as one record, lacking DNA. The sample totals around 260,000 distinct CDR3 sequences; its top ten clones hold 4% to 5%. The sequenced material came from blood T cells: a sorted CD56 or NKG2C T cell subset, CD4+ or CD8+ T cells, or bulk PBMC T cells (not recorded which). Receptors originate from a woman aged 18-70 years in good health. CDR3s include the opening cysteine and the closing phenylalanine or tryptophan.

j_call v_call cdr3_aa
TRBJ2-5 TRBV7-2 CASSLGWGVKETQYF
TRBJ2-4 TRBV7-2 CASSLGPNSENIQYF
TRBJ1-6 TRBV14 CASSPIWGSPLHF
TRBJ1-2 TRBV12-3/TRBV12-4 CASSDTGQGDYGYTF
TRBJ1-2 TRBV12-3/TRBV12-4 CASSLAGLYGYTF
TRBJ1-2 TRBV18 CASSLDRGTSSYGYTF
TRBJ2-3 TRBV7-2 CASSLVRGGDTQYF
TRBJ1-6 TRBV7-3 CASSLGDPGTSPLHF
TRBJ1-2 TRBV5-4 CASSLYQPYLGGYTF
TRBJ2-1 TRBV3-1 CASSLHRQGQQFF
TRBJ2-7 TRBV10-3 CAISVDEAGPYEQYF
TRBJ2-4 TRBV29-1 CSVGGLGTKNIQYF
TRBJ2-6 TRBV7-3 CASIGGPPSGANVLTF
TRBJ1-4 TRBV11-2 CASSLRGTNEKLFF
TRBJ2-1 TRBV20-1 CSAEMTSGRTNEQFF
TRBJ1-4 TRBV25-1 CASAGEGEKLFF
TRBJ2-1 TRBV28 CASSLLLGEQFF
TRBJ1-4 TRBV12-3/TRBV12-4 CASSYRGWGEKLFF
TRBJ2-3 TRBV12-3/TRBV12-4 CASSRSLRQMGTQYF
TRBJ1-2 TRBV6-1 CASSPNTNYGYTF